Given below is one T cell receptor beta chain in context. Its antigen is currently unknown. The PCR was carried out with 60 Vbeta primers and 13 Jbeta primers. Generated by immunoSEQ multiplex PCR, the TCRdb table keeps only in-frame clones and is missing some. The sample consists of 100,000 to 120,000 clones, approximately 70% of them appearing once. Germline values: CDR1 SGHVS, CDR2 FNYEAQ. The CDR3 totals 17 residues. V trimming: 2 bases; J trimming: 5 bases; junction bases outside the gene matches: 12. The data belong to a study of cytomegalovirus exposure and HLA in healthy donors. As for the study in general: When fewer than 500 donors were genotyped, more than 70% of them were found to fall in the Caucasian-associated ancestry cluster. Study findings and constraints: Sequencing probably produced one cluster of sequence variants that were highly shared. Researchers catalogued some 160 TCR beta chains as cytomegalovirus-associated. A later analysis linked 16,951 TCR beta sequences to HLA alleles at 0.05 false discovery rate.

The sequenced sample consisted of PBMCs. This TCR derives from a man younger than 40 in good health and CMV-seronegative. The gene calls are TRBV7-6 and TRBJ1-5; 7 bases fit TRBD1. CDR3 residues: CASSLYPDREGDQPQHF. The CDR3 DNA reads as TGTGCCAGCAGCTTATACCCCGACAGGGAAGGAGATCAGCCCCAGCATTTT.